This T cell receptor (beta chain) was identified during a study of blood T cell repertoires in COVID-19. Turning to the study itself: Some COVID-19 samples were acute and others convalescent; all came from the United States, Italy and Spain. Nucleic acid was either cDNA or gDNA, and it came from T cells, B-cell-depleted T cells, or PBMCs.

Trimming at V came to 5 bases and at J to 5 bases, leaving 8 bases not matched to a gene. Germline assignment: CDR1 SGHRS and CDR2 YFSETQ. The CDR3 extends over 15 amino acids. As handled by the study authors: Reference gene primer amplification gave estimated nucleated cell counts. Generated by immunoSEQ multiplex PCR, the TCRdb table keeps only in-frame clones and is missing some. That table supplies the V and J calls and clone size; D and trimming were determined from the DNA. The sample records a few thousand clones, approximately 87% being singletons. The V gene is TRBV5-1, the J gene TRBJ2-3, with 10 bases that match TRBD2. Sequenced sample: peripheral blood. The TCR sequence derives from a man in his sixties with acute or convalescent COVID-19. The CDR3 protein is CASRRTSGGGDTQYF. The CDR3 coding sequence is TGCGCCAGCAGAAGGACTAGCGGAGGGGGAGATACGCAGTATTTT.